The rows below give T cell receptor beta chains drawn from one sample of a study of tumor and adjacent non-tumor tissue in lung cancer. Each CDR3 protein is one row after TCRdb ran MiXCR on the multiplex PCR reads. In the table there are some 80,000 distinct CDR3 sequences, around 77% of which are singletons. Sequenced sample: lung tumor tissue. All receptors come from a woman aged 40-49 years with non-small cell lung cancer. The CDR3 runs from the conserved cysteine through the conserved F or W. The D gene is left open where the match is weak. A clone size is listed for some rows: how often the clone was seen (once, few, many), or a class if it is expanded.

clone size	V gene	D gene	J gene	CDR3 DNA	CDR3 protein
many	TRBV20-1	.	TRBJ1-1	TGCAGTGCTAGAGATGGTAGTAGAGTCGCTGAAGCTTTCTTT	CSARDGSRVAEAFF
.	TRBV11-2	.	TRBJ2-7	TGTGCCAGCATCTTTGTTATGTACGAGCAGTACTTC	CASIFVMYEQYF
once	TRBV24-1	.	TRBJ2-3	TGTGCCACCAGTGATCCCACAACAAATACGCAGTATTTT	CATSDPTTNTQYF
.	TRBV7-8	.	TRBJ2-7	TGTACCAGCAGCCGATGGGGCAGTGAGCAGTACTTC	CTSSRWGSEQYF
.	TRBV11-2	.	TRBJ1-5	TGTGCCAGCAGCCTGAGGGGCAGGGACAATCCATATAGCAATCAGCCCCAGCATTTT	CASSLRGRDNPYSNQPQHF
many	TRBV20-1	.	TRBJ2-7	TGCAGTGCTAGGCGGGGTGCCTACGAGCAGTACTTC	CSARRGAYEQYF
.	TRBV29-1	.	TRBJ2-3	TGCACCGTTGAAGGAACTTTGGATTTTAACACAGATACTCAGTATTTT	CTVEGTLDFNTDTQYF
many	TRBV29-1	TRBD2	TRBJ2-7	TGCAGCGCGTTACTAGCGGGAGTCGACGAGCAGTACTTC	CSALLAGVDEQYF
once	TRBV11-2	TRBD2	TRBJ2-1	TGTGCCAGCAACTTAGGGCCACTAGCGGAGCCCAGTGAGCAGTTCTTC	CASNLGPLAEPSEQFF
.	TRBV29-1	TRBD2	TRBJ2-1	TGCAGCGCGGGGGGGTGGGGTGAGCGGTTGTTC	CSAGGWGERLF
.	TRBV11-2	.	TRBJ1-6	TGTGCCAGCAGCTCATCATTAGCCACAAACCGGAGTTCACCCCTCCACTTT	CASSSSLATNRSSPLHF
.	TRBV4-2	TRBD2	TRBJ2-7	TGTGCCAGCAGCCAAGAGGGGCGGAGCGGGAGTTACGAGCAACACTTC	CASSQEGRSGSYEQHF
.	TRBV4-1	TRBD2	TRBJ2-7	TGCGCCGGCAGCCAAAGCGGGGGTAGTTCCTACGAGCAGTACTTC	CAGSQSGGSSYEQYF
.	TRBV20-1	.	TRBJ2-3	TGCAGTCCCCAAGAGAGGGCAGATACGCAGTATTTT	CSPQERADTQYF
.	TRBV11-3	.	TRBJ1-1	TGTGCCAACAGCTTAACGGAGAACACTGAAGCTTTCTTT	CANSLTENTEAFF
.	TRBV5-1	.	TRBJ2-3	TGCTCCAGCAGCTTGTCTGTCCCCCGAAGGGATACGCACTATTTT	CSSSLSVPRRDTHYF
.	TRBV6-1	.	TRBJ2-3	TGTGCTAACAGCCGGGACGGTCATCGGGGAGATACGCACTATTTT	CANSRDGHRGDTHYF
.	TRBV11-3	.	TRBJ2-1	TGTGCTAGTAACCCAAGACCTAGGAGCTCCTACAATGAGCAGTTCTTC	CASNPRPRSSYNEQFF
.	TRBV12-3/TRBV12-4	.	TRBJ2-7	TGTGCCAGCAGTTCCTCCAGGGCAGGGGGAGGCTCGTACGAGCAGTACTTC	CASSSSRAGGGSYEQYF
.	TRBV29-1	TRBD2	TRBJ2-1	TGCAACGGGGGGACTAGCGGGAATGAGCAATTCTTC	CNGGTSGNEQFF
.	TRBV4-1	.	TRBJ1-2	TGCACCAGAAACCAGGTCAGGGGATTAGGCGGCTACACATTC	CTRNQVRGLGGYTF
.	TRBV11-1	TRBD1	TRBJ2-2	TGTGCCAGCAGCTTAGAGGGATCAGGGGGCACCGGGGAGCTGTTTTTT	CASSLEGSGGTGELFF
once	TRBV28	.	TRBJ2-3	TGTGCCAGCAGTAGGACGAATACACAGTATTTT	CASSRTNTQYF
.	TRBV12-3/TRBV12-4	.	TRBJ2-5	TGTGTCAGCAGGGCGGGACTGCAACAAGAGACCCAGTACTTC	CVSRAGLQQETQYF
.	TRBV12-5	.	TRBJ2-5	TGTGTTAGTGGTTTGGGGGAGGCGTATGAGACCCAGAACTTC	CVSGLGEAYETQNF
many	TRBV29-1	TRBD2	TRBJ2-1	TGCAGCGTTGATACTAGCGGGTGGAATGAGCAGTTCTTC	CSVDTSGWNEQFF
.	TRBV6-2/TRBV6-3	.	TRBJ1-2	TGTGCCAGCAGCTGGACATTTGGCTACACCTTC	CASSWTFGYTF
many	TRBV6-6	TRBD2	TRBJ2-1	TGTGCCAGCAAGGGGACTAGCGGGGGAGGTGAGCAGTTCTTC	CASKGTSGGGEQFF
.	TRBV11-2	.	TRBJ1-1	TGTACCAGCAGCCTAACACTGAACATTGAAGCTTTCTTT	CTSSLTLNIEAFF
.	TRBV5-1	.	TRBJ2-3	TGCGCCAGCAGCTTACAGACTGATGGCACAGATACGCAGTATTTT	CASSLQTDGTDTQYF
.	TRBV11-2	.	TRBJ2-3	TGTGCCAGCAGCTCAGTCGGTAACACAGATACGCAATATTTT	CASSSVGNTDTQYF
.	TRBV11-2	.	TRBJ2-5	TGTGCCAGCAGGCCGGGGGCGCGGGAGACACAGTACTTC	CASRPGARETQYF
.	TRBV19	TRBD1	TRBJ2-1	TGTGCCAGTAGTATAGGGAACCCAGGGGGAAACAATGAGCAGTTCTTC	CASSIGNPGGNNEQFF
.	TRBV11-1	.	TRBJ2-7	TGTACCAGCAGTTTAATGCTCGGCAGTTACGAGCAGTACTTC	CTSSLMLGSYEQYF
.	TRBV6-6	.	TRBJ2-6	TGTGCCAGCAAGGAGTGGGAGGCACTAAGCTCCGGGGCCAATGTCCCGACTTTC	CASKEWEALSSGANVPTF
.	TRBV19	.	TRBJ2-1	TGTGCCAGTAGTATAGGTCGTCTTGGTGGGGATGAGCAGTTCTTC	CASSIGRLGGDEQFF
.	TRBV19	TRBD1	TRBJ2-7	TGTGCCAGTACCCTGACAGGGGGCATTTACGAGCAGTACTTC	CASTLTGGIYEQYF
.	TRBV29-1	.	TRBJ2-7	TGCAGCGTTGGGGATTCCTACGAGCAGTACTTC	CSVGDSYEQYF
medium-sized	TRBV10-2	.	TRBJ1-4	TGCGCCAGCCGGGACACCCGAGGACGATATGAAAAACTGTTTTTT	CASRDTRGRYEKLFF
.	TRBV7-9	.	TRBJ2-7	TGTACCAGCAGCCTAACACCTACCTACGATCAGTACTTC	CTSSLTPTYDQYF